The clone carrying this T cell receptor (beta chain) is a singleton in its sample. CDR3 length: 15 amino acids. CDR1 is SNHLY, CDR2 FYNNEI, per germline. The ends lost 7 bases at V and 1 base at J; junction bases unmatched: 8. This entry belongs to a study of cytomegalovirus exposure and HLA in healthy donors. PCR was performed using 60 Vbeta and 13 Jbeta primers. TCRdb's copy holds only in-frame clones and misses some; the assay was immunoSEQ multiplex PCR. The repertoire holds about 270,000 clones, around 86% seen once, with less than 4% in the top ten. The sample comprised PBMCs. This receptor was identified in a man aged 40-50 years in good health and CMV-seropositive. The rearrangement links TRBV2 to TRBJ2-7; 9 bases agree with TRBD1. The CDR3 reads CASNLRDRDSYEQYF. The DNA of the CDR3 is TGTGCCAGCAACCTCCGGGACAGGGATTCCTACGAGCAGTACTTC. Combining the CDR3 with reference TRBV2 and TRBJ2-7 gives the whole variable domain EPEVTQTPSHQVTQMGQEVILRCVPISNHLYFYWYRQILGQKVEFLVSFYNNEISEKSEIFDDQFSVERPDGSNFTLKIRSTKLEDSAMYFCASNLRDRDSYEQYFGPGTRLTVT.